The 25 T cell receptor beta chains below all came from one sample that was sequenced in a study of blood T cell repertoires in COVID-19. The table came from immunoSEQ multiplex PCR; TCRdb's copy has only in-frame clones and leaves some out. Of about 370,000 clones listed, around 92% were seen once; the top ten hold about 1.8%. Sequencing was performed on PBMCs or T cells enriched from blood (not recorded which). The receptors originated from a woman in her twenties or thirties who had recovered from COVID-19.

The chain links TRBV2 to TRBJ1-5; D remains unclear. V was pared by 3 bases and J by 1 base, with 10 bases between. CDR3 length: 15 amino acids. Germline V gene data show CDR1 as SNHLY and CDR2 as FYNNEI. CDR3 in amino acids: CASSEALPSNQPQHF. As DNA, the CDR3 is TGTGCCAGCAGTGAGGCACTACCAAGCAATCAGCCCCAGCATTTT.

The rearrangement joins TRBV5-1 to TRBJ2-1; 8 bases line up with TRBD2. Germline V gene sequence: CDR1 SGHRS, CDR2 YFSETQ. Losses at the gene ends were 4 bases for V and 2 bases for J; bases not matched to a gene: 5. The CDR3 runs to 15 residues. CDR3 bases: TGCGCCAGCAGCCCCGGGGGGGACCCCTACAATGAGCAGTTCTTC. Its protein is CASSPGGDPYNEQFF.

The chain uses TRBV7-9 and TRBJ1-1; 8 bases line up with TRBD1. The CDR3 is 16 amino acids. The V gene end was trimmed by 2 bases and the J gene end by 3 bases; junction bases not matched to a gene: 8. The germline CDR1 and CDR2 sequences are SEHNR and FQNEAQ (reference sequence). The CDR3 region has the DNA TGTGCCAGCAGCTTAACGACAGGGGTTTTGGACACTGAAGCTTTCTTT. Its translation: CASSLTTGVLDTEAFF.

This clone was picked up one time. This chain links TRBV4-1 with TRBJ1-1, with D perhaps matching TRBD1 (6 bases). CDR3 length: 17 residues. Per germline, CDR1 MGHRA and CDR2 YSYEKL. The germline V and J ends were trimmed by 1 base and 1 base, with 16 bases remaining between them. The DNA of the CDR3 is TGCGCCAGCAGCCAAGGGGGAGGGGGTCAGGAGAACACTGAAGCTTTCTTT. This translates into CASSQGGGGQENTEAFF.

The chain joins TRBV6-1 to TRBJ1-1; no firm D call. The CDR3 extends over 16 amino acids. Per the germline V gene, CDR1 is MNHNS and CDR2 is SASEGT. The V gene lost 1 base and the J gene lost 4 bases, with 16 bases spanning the gap. The CDR3 protein is CASSEVPPGRGTEAFF. Written as DNA, the CDR3 is TGTGCCAGCAGTGAAGTACCCCCAGGTCGGGGCACTGAAGCTTTCTTT.

The V and J genes are TRBV6-5 and TRBJ2-1; 9 bases are a match to TRBD1. CDR3 size: 15 residues. CDR1 is MNHEY and CDR2 is SVGAGI in the germline V gene. V shed 7 bases, J shed 4 bases, and the junction held 8 bases outside the gene matches. The CDR3 DNA is TGTGCCAGCACTTCCGGGACAGGGAAATACAATGAGCAGTTCTTC. As protein: CASTSGTGKYNEQFF.

The CDR3 sequence is CASSGDREWGGYTF. The CDR3 DNA is TGTGCCAGCAGCGGAGACAGGGAATGGGGTGGCTACACCTTC. V usage is TRBV6-5 and J usage is TRBJ1-2, with 7 nucleotides matching TRBD1. Trimming cost V 6 bases and J 7 bases; bases outside gene matches: 11. There are 14 residues in the CDR3. Germline V gene sequence: CDR1 MNHEY, CDR2 SVGAGI.

This clone was seen at least ten times. This sequence joins TRBV11-2 and TRBJ1-3; D is uncertain. From germline, CDR1 is SGHAT and CDR2 FQNNGV. The CDR3 is 15 residues long. Trimming cost V 3 bases and J 0 bases, with 9 bases left between them. The CDR3 coding sequence is TGTGCCAGCAGCTTTTCGCCAGACTCTGGAAACACCATATATTTT. This codes for CASSFSPDSGNTIYF.

The gene calls are TRBV15 and TRBJ1-4; D remains ambiguous. The ends were cut back, 3 bases at V and 7 bases at J, with 12 bases in the middle. The CDR3 runs 14 residues. The germline gives CDR1 LNHNV, CDR2 YYDKDF (reference sequence). In nucleotides, the CDR3 is TGTGCCACCAGCAGGGAGGGCAAAGGTGAAAAACTGTTTTTT. It encodes CATSREGKGEKLFF.

The rearrangement uses TRBV7-2 and TRBJ2-5, with a tentative D call TRBD2 (7 bases). Between the trimmed V and J ends, which lost 6 bases and 5 bases, there was a span of 13 bases. CDR1 SGHTA and CDR2 FQGNSA come from the germline V gene. This CDR3 has 13 residues. The CDR3 DNA follows: TGTGCCAGCAGTTGGGAGGGGGGGGAGACCCAGTACTTC. Translating gives CASSWEGGETQYF.

This clone was observed a handful of times. The V gene is TRBV5-5, the J gene TRBJ2-7, with TRBD1 identical over 9 bases. Germline loops: CDR1 SGHKS, CDR2 YYEKEE (reference sequence). The CDR3 has 16 residues. Trimming at V came to 5 bases and at J to 1 base, leaving 10 bases not matched to a gene. DNA of the CDR3: TGTGCCAGCAGTATTACGCCGGACAGGGGATCCTACGAGCAGTACTTC. Residues: CASSITPDRGSYEQYF.

The chain uses TRBV7-3 and TRBJ1-1; D possibly corresponds to TRBD1 (6 bases). V lost 2 bases, J lost 4 bases, and 8 bases lay in between. The CDR3 totals 13 residues. CDR1 and CDR2 (germline): SGHTA, FQGTGA. CDR3 sequence reads: CASSLLGATEAFF. The CDR3 nucleotides read TGTGCCAGCAGCTTATTGGGGGCCACTGAAGCTTTCTTT.

The V gene is TRBV6-5, the J gene TRBJ1-2, with D tentatively TRBD1 (6 bases). The length of the CDR3 is 13 residues. Trimming cost V 4 bases and J 2 bases, with 8 bases left between them. Germline assignment: CDR1 MNHEY and CDR2 SVGAGI. CDR3: CASSLDSNYGYTF. The CDR3 nucleotides are TGTGCCAGCAGTTTGGACAGCAACTATGGCTACACCTTC.

The chain combines TRBV18 with TRBJ1-2; possible D gene TRBD1, 6 bases. CDR1 is KGHSH, CDR2 LQKENI, per germline. With 1 base removed from V and 4 bases from J, the gap between germline ends came to 10 bases. The CDR3 is 14 residues long. The CDR3 DNA sequence: TGTGCCAGCTCACCACGGGACAACTTCTATGGCTACACCTTC. Translation: CASSPRDNFYGYTF.

The V and J genes are TRBV30 and TRBJ1-5; TRBD1 matches 7 bases. After removal of 4 bases from V and 0 bases from J, the junction contained 6 bases not matched to a gene. Germline-derived CDR1 and CDR2 are GTSNPN and SVGIG (reference sequence). The CDR3 covers 15 residues. Here the CDR3 DNA reads TGTGCCTGGACCCCGGGACAGATTAGCAATCAGCCCCAGCATTTT. Protein product: CAWTPGQISNQPQHF.

The rearrangement links TRBV28 to TRBJ1-2; 7 bases line up with TRBD1. V lost 8 bases and J lost 3; bases outside the gene matches: 3. The CDR3 totals 12 residues. Germline V lookup: CDR1 MDHEN, CDR2 SYDVKM. CDR3 protein: CASRTGDYGYTF. The DNA of the CDR3 is TGTGCCAGCCGCACAGGGGACTATGGCTACACCTTC.

The rearrangement uses TRBV28 and TRBJ1-2; 10 bases agree with TRBD1. CDR1 and CDR2 (germline): MDHEN, SYDVKM. The CDR3 extends over 16 amino acids. V gave up 3 bases and J gave up 5 bases; unmatched junction bases: 9. Here the CDR3 DNA reads TGTGCCAGCAGTTTCTCCGGGACAGGGGAGAGGTATGGCTACACCTTC. It is translated as CASSFSGTGERYGYTF.

The V and J genes are TRBV30 and TRBJ1-5, with D perhaps TRBD1 (5 bases). Per the germline V gene, CDR1 is GTSNPN and CDR2 is SVGIG (reference sequence). The germline V and J ends were trimmed by 2 bases and 7 bases, with 12 bases remaining between them. This CDR3 has 13 amino acids. The CDR3 spells CAWSYQGLQPQHF. The CDR3 DNA sequence: TGTGCCTGGAGTTATCAGGGATTACAGCCCCAGCATTTT.

The chain joins TRBV7-3 to TRBJ2-3; 7 nucleotides align to TRBD2. The CDR3 is made up of 12 amino acids. V was clipped by 5 bases and J by 4 bases; unmatched bases: 0. Germline V gene data show CDR1 as SGHTA and CDR2 as FQGTGA. CDR3 nucleotides: TGTGCCAGCAGCGGACTAGCAGATACGCAGTATTTT. Protein product: CASSGLADTQYF.

In its sample, this clone was seen once. This chain links TRBV15 with TRBJ2-3, with 8 bases matching TRBD2. Unmatched junction bases numbered 9, after V lost 1 base and J lost 0 bases. The CDR3 length is 18 residues. Germline CDR1 is LNHNV and CDR2 is YYDKDF (reference sequence). CDR3 in DNA: TGTGCCACCAGCAGAGGTTGGACTAGCCGTCCTAGCACAGATACGCAGTATTTT. This translates into CATSRGWTSRPSTDTQYF.

The V gene is TRBV5-1, the J gene TRBJ2-1, with 11 bases fitting TRBD2. Germline trimming cut 3 bases from V and 6 bases from J; bases unmatched to any gene: 11. The length of the CDR3 is 17 residues. Germline CDR1 reads SGHRS; CDR2 reads YFSETQ. CDR3: CASSWRGKLAGANEQFF. Written as DNA, the CDR3 is TGCGCCAGCAGCTGGAGGGGAAAACTAGCGGGAGCCAATGAGCAGTTCTTC.

This clone showed up just once. The chain recombines TRBV5-1 with TRBJ1-2; D remains ambiguous. Germline CDR1 reads SGHRS; CDR2 reads YFSETQ. The V end was cut by 2 bases, the J end by 4 bases, with 9 bases between. This CDR3 comprises 13 residues. The CDR3 region is CASSLETPYGYTF. CDR3 DNA: TGCGCCAGCAGCTTAGAAACTCCCTATGGCTACACCTTC. The whole variable domain, filled in from reference TRBV5-1 and TRBJ1-2, reads KAGVTQTPRYLIKTRGQQVTLSCSPISGHRSVSWYQQTPGQGLQFLFEYFSETQRNKGNFPGRFSGRQFSNSRSEMNVSTLELGDSALYLCASSLETPYGYTFGSGTRLTVV.

The chain recombines TRBV9 with TRBJ1-3, with D hard to call. The germline V and J ends were trimmed by 0 bases and 2 bases, with 12 bases remaining between them. CDR3 length: 16 amino acids. Looked up from germline, CDR1 is SGDLS and CDR2 is YYNGEE. The DNA for the CDR3 is TGTGCCAGCAGCGTAGCCCCCAGGTCCCCTGGAAACACCATATATTTT. Translation gives CASSVAPRSPGNTIYF.

This rearrangement joins TRBV4-1 to TRBJ1-2; possible D gene TRBD1, 6 bases. Trimming left V 3 bases short and J 6 bases short, with 14 bases between. CDR1 and CDR2 from the germline V gene are MGHRA and YSYEKL. This CDR3 has 14 amino acids. CDR3 in amino acids: CASSQKTGSNGYTF. The CDR3 region has the DNA TGCGCCAGCAGCCAGAAAACAGGGTCTAATGGCTACACCTTC.

V is TRBV27 and J is TRBJ1-4, with D perhaps TRBD1 (5 bases). Germline CDR1 reads MNHEY; CDR2 reads SMNVEV (reference sequence). Trimming pared 3 bases from V and 4 bases from J, leaving 9 bases between. CDR3 length equals 14 residues. As DNA, the CDR3 is TGTGCCAGCAGTTTCGACAGACATAATGAAAAACTGTTTTTT. Amino acids: CASSFDRHNEKLFF. The entire variable domain, with the rest obtained from reference TRBV27 and TRBJ1-4, is as follows: EAQVTQNPRYLITVTGKKLTVTCSQNMNHEYMSWYRQDPGLGLRQIYYSMNVEVTDKGDVPEGYKVSRKEKRNFPLILESPSPNQTSLYFCASSFDRHNEKLFFGSGTQLSVL.